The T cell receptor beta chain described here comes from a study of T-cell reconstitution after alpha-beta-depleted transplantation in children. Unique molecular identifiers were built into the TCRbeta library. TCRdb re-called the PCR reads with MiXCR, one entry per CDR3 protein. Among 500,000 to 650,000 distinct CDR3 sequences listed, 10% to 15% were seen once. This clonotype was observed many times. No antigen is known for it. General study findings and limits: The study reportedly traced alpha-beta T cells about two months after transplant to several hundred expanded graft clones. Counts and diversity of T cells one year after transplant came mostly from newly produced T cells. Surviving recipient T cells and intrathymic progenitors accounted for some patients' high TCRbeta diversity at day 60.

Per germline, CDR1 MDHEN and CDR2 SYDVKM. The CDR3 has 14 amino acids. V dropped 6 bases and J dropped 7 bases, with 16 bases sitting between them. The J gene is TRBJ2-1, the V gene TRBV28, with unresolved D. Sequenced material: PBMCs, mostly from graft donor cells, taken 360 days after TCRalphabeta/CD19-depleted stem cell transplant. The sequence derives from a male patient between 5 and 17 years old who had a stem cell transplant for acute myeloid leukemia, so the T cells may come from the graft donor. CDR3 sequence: CASSPWEGWNEQFF. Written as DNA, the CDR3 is TGTGCCAGCAGCCCTTGGGAAGGGTGGAATGAGCAGTTCTTC.